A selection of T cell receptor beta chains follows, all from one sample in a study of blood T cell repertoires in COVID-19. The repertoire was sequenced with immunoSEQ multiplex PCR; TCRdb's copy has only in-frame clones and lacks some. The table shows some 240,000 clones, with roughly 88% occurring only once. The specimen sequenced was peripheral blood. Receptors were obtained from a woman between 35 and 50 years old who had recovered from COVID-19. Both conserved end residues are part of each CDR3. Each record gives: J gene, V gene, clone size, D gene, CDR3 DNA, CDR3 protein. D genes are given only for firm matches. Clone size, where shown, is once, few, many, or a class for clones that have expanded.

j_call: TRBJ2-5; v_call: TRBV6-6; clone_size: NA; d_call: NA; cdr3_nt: TGTGCCAGCAGTTCACAATACGAAGAGACCCAGTACTTC; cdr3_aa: CASSSQYEETQYF
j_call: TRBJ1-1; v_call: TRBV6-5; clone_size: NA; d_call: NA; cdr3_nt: TGTGCCGGAAAAATACAGGGGAACACTGAAGCTTTCTTT; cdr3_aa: CAGKIQGNTEAFF
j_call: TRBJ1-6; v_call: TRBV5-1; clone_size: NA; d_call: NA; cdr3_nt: TGCGCCAGCAGTGAGGGACTGACGAATTCACCCCTCCACTTT; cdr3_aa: CASSEGLTNSPLHF
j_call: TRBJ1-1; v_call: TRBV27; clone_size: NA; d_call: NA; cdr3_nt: TGTGCCAGCAGTTTCGTGGGCCAGAACACTGAAGCTTTCTTT; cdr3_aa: CASSFVGQNTEAFF
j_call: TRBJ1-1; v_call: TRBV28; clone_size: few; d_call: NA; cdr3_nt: TGTGCCAGCAGTTTCGCGTGGCAGGGTGAAGCTTTCTTT; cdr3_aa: CASSFAWQGEAFF
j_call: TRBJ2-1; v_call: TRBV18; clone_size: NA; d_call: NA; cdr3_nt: TGTGCCAGCTCACGGGGGGAAACGTACAATGAGCAGTTCTTC; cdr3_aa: CASSRGETYNEQFF
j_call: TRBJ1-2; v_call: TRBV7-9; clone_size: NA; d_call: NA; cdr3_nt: TGTGCCAGCAGCTACAGGGCCGACTATGGCTACACCTTC; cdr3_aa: CASSYRADYGYTF
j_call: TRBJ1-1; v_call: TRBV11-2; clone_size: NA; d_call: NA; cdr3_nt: TGTGCCAGCAGCCCCTATACGACGACAGCCGAAGCTTTCTTT; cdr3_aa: CASSPYTTTAEAFF
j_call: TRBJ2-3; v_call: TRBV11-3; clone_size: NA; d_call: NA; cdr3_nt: TGTGCCAGCAGCTTAGGCCTGACTTCCACAGATACGCAGTATTTT; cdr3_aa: CASSLGLTSTDTQYF
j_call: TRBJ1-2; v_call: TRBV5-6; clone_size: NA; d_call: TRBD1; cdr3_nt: TGTGCCAGCAGCGGGACAGGGTTTTTAGTTCGGGGCTACACCTTC; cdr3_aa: CASSGTGFLVRGYTF
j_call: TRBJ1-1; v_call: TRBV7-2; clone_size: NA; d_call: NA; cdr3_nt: TGTGCCAGCAGCTTAGGGGGGCGGACTGAAGCTTTCTTT; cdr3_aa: CASSLGGRTEAFF
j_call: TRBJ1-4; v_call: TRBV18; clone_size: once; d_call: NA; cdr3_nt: TGTGCCAGCTCAGGGCAGAGCAATGAAAAACTGTTTTTT; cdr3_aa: CASSGQSNEKLFF
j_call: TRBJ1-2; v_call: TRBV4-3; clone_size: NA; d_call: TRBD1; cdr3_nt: TGCGCCAGCAGCCAAGAATCGTATCGCAGGGGGAACTATGGCTACACCTTC; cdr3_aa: CASSQESYRRGNYGYTF
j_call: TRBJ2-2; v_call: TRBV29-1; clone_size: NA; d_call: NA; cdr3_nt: TGCAGCGTTCTAGCGAACACCGGGGAGCTGTTTTTT; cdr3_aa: CSVLANTGELFF
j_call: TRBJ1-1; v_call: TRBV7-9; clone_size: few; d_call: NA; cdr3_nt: TGTGCCAGCAGCTTAGAAGCGTCAGCATCTGAAGCTTTCTTT; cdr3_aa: CASSLEASASEAFF
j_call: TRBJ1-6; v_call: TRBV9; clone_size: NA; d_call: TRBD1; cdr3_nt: TGTGCCAGCAGCGTAGAACAGGGGAATTCACCCCTCCACTTT; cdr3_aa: CASSVEQGNSPLHF
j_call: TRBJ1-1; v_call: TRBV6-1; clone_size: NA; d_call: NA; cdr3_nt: TGTGCCAGCAGTGAAGCGGCAGGTACTGAAGCTTTCTTT; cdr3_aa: CASSEAAGTEAFF
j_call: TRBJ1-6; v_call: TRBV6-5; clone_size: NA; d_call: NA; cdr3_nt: TGTGCCAGCACCCCACAGGGAACTAATTCACCCCTCCACTTT; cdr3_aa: CASTPQGTNSPLHF
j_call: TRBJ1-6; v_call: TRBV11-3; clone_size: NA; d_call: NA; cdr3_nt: TGTGCCAGGGAGCCAGCAGCTCCGGGACATCCCACGATAGATTCACCCCTCCACTTT; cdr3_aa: CAREPAAPGHPTIDSPLHF
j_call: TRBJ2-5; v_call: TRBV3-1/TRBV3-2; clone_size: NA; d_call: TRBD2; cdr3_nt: TGTGCCAGCAGCCAAGTCCCGGGGGGGCAAGAGACCCAGTACTTC; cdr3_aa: CASSQVPGGQETQYF
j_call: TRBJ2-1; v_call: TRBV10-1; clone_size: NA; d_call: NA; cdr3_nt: TGCGCCAGCAGTGACTCGGGCGGGGCCAATGAGCAGTTCTTC; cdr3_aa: CASSDSGGANEQFF
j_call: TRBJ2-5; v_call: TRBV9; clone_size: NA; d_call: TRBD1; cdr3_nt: TGTGCCAGCAGCGTAGGGACAGGGGCGCAGGAGACCCAGTACTTC; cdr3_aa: CASSVGTGAQETQYF
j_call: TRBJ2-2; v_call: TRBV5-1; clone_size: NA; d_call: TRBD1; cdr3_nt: TGCGCCAGCAGCTTGGCAGGGGGTGAAACCGGGGAGCTGTTTTTT; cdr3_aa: CASSLAGGETGELFF
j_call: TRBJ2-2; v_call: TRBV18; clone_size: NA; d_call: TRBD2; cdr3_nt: TGTGCCAGCTCACCGGGACTAGGGATGGCCGGGGAGCTGTTTTTT; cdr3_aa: CASSPGLGMAGELFF
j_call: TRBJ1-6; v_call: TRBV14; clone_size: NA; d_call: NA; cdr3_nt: TGTGCCAGCAGCCAGTTAGTCGATAATTCACCCCTCCACTTT; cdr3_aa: CASSQLVDNSPLHF
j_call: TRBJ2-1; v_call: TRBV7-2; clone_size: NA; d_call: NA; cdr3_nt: TGTGCCAGCAGCCCAGGTACTTTACCGTTCTTC; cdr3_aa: CASSPGTLPFF
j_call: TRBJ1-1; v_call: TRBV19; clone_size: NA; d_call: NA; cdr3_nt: TGTGCCAGTAGGTGGGAGACCGGGGGACCTGAAGCTTTCTTT; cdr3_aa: CASRWETGGPEAFF
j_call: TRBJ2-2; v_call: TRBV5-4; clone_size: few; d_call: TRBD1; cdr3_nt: TGTGCCAGCAGCCGAGAAGGACAGGTCATCACCGGGGAGCTGTTTTTT; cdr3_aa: CASSREGQVITGELFF
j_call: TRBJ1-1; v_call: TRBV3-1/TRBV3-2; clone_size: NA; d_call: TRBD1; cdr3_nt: TGTGCCAGCAGTAGGGACAGAATGAACACTGAAGCTTTCTTT; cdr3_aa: CASSRDRMNTEAFF
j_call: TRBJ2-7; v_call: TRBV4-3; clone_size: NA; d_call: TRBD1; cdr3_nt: TGCGCCAGCAGCCAAGATCAGGGGACAGGGTACGAGCAGTACTTC; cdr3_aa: CASSQDQGTGYEQYF
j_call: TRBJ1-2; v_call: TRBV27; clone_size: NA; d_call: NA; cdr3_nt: TGTGCCAGCAGTCGAAATGGGGGGGGAGGCTACACCTTC; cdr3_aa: CASSRNGGGGYTF
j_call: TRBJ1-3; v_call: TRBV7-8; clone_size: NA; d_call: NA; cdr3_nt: TGTGCCAGCAGCCAAAGAAGTGGGGGAGGGGATGGAAACACCATATATTTT; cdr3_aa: CASSQRSGGGDGNTIYF
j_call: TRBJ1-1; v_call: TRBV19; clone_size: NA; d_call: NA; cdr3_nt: TGTGCCAGTAGTGTTAGAGAGGAGGTGAACACTGAAGCTTTCTTT; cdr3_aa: CASSVREEVNTEAFF
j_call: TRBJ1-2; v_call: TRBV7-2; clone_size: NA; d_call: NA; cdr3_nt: TGTGCCAGCAGCTACGGAGTCGGCAGGGACTATGGCTACACCTTC; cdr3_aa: CASSYGVGRDYGYTF
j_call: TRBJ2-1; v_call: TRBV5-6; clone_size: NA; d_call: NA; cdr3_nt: TGTGCCAGCATTGATCGCGGTGAGCAGTTCTTC; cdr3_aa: CASIDRGEQFF
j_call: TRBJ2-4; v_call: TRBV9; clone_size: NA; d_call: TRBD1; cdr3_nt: TGTGCCAGCAGCGTAGGACAGGGTAACATTCAGTACTTC; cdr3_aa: CASSVGQGNIQYF
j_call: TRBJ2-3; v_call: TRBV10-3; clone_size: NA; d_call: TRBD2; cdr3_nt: TGTGCCATCAGTGACGCTAGCGGACCAGATACGCAGTATTTT; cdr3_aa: CAISDASGPDTQYF
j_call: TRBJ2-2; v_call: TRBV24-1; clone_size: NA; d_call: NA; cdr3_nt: TGTGCCACCAGTGATGATGGACACCCCAAATCCGGGGAGCTGTTTTTT; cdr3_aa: CATSDDGHPKSGELFF
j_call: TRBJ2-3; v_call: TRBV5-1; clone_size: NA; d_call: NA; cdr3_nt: TGCGCCAGTAGAACAGGGACGACGGGGGATACGCAGTATTTT; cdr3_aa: CASRTGTTGDTQYF
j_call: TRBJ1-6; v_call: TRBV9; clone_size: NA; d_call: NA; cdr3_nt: TGTGCCAGCAGCGCCATGCCAGGAAATTCACCCCTCCACTTT; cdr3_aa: CASSAMPGNSPLHF
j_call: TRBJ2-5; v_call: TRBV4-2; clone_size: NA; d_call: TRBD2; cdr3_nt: TGTGCCAGCAGCCAAGGTGTGAGTAGCGGGGGCCAAGAGACCCAGTACTTC; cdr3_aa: CASSQGVSSGGQETQYF
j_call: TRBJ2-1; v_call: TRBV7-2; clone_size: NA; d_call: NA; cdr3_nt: TGTGCCAGCAGCTTAGATCTGGGGGCGTCCTACAATGAGCAGTTCTTC; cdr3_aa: CASSLDLGASYNEQFF
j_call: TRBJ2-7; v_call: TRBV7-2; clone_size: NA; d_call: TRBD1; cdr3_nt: TGTGCCAGCAGCTTAGCTGCAGGGGGACAGCCCTACGAGCAGTACTTC; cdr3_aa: CASSLAAGGQPYEQYF
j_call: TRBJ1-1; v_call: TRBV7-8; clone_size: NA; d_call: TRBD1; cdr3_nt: TGTGCCAGCAGCTTCGACAGGGGAAACACTGAAGCTTTCTTT; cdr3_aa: CASSFDRGNTEAFF
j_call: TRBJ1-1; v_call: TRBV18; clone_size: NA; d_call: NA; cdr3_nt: TGTGCCAGCTCACCAACAGAGATGAACACTGAAGCTTTCTTT; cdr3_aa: CASSPTEMNTEAFF
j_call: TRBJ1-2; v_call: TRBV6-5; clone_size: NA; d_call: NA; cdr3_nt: TGTGCCAGCAGTTATACAGATTACTATGGCTACACCTTC; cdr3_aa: CASSYTDYYGYTF